The 26 T cell receptor beta chains given below trace back to one sample, sequenced in a study of T-cell reconstitution after alpha-beta-depleted transplantation in children. Researchers prepared the TCRbeta library using unique molecular identifiers, the study reports. TCRdb independently ran MiXCR on the PCR reads; one entry per CDR3 protein. Of about 420,000 distinct CDR3 sequences listed, 16% are singletons. This specimen consisted of PBMCs, mostly from graft donor cells, obtained 360 days after TCRalphabeta/CD19-depleted stem cell transplant. These receptor sequences come from a boy in the first two years of life who had a stem cell transplant for Wiskott-Aldrich syndrome, so the T cells may come from the graft donor.

The J gene is TRBJ2-1, the V gene TRBV10-1; 8 nucleotides line up with TRBD1. CDR3 length equals 13 residues. The V segment lost 7 bases and the J segment 12 bases; nucleotides outside the gene matches: 11. The V gene's germline CDR1 is WNHNN and CDR2 SYGVQD (reference sequence). The CDR3 is CASKGTGGGAQFF. In DNA, the CDR3 is TGCGCCAGCAAGGGGACAGGTGGCGGCGCGCAGTTCTTC.

V and J are TRBV5-6 and TRBJ2-3; 10 bases match TRBD1. The CDR3 loop spans 14 amino acids. Germline V gene data show CDR1 as SGHDT and CDR2 as YYEEEE. Trimming removed 6 bases from V and 6 bases from J; junction bases left unmatched: 7. CDR3 coding DNA: TGTGCCAGCAACTCCGGGACAGGGGTGGATACGCAGTATTTT. Amino acids: CASNSGTGVDTQYF.

This clonotype occurred a few times. The chain joins TRBV3-1 to TRBJ2-3, with D maybe TRBD2 (5 bases). This CDR3 is built from 15 residues. Between the trimmed V and J ends, which lost 0 bases and 3 bases, there was a span of 10 bases. The germline V gene encodes CDR1 LGHDT and CDR2 YNNKEL (reference sequence). CDR3 in amino acids: CASSQDTRRTDTQYF. CDR3 nucleotides: TGTGCCAGCAGCCAAGATACCCGGAGGACAGATACGCAGTATTTT.

This clonotype was detected many times. The rearrangement links TRBV5-1 to TRBJ2-7; D possibly matches TRBD1 or TRBD2 (5 bases each). Germline CDR1 reads SGHRS; CDR2 reads YFSETQ. The CDR3 sequence is 13 residues long. Trimming stripped 2 bases from V and 12 bases from J, with 18 bases between. This chain's CDR3 is CASSFSGTRGVYF. CDR3 nucleotides: TGCGCCAGCAGCTTTTCCGGGACCAGAGGTGTGTACTTC.

J is TRBJ2-5 and V is TRBV29-1; TRBD2 matches at 7 bases. Per germline, CDR1 SQVTM and CDR2 ANQGSEA. CDR3 size: 15 residues. J gave up 3 bases and V 6 bases, and 13 bases lay outside the gene matches. The CDR3 here is CSVGRASGGEETQYF. The CDR3 coding sequence is TGCAGCGTGGGCCGTGCTAGCGGAGGAGAAGAGACCCAGTACTTC.

The chain couples TRBV12-3 or TRBV12-4 to TRBJ2-4; a weak D match, TRBD2 (5 bases). CDR3 size: 14 residues. Trimming stripped 3 bases from V and 7 bases from J, with 13 bases between. The DNA of the CDR3 is TGTGCCAGCAGTTTTCGCAGCGCGGGTAACATTCAGTACTTC. Amino acid sequence: CASSFRSAGNIQYF.

This sequence joins TRBV25-1 and TRBJ2-7; D gene unclear. The V end lost 2 bases, the J end lost 7 bases, and 12 bases lay between the germline ends. The CDR3 is 13 amino acids. The germline V gene has CDR1 MGHDK and CDR2 SYGVNS. In nucleotides, the CDR3 is TGTGCCAGCAGTGAACAAGGTGCAAGAGAGCAGTACTTC. Translation gives CASSEQGAREQYF.

V and J are TRBV20-1 and TRBJ2-1; 9 bases fit TRBD2. The CDR3 is made up of 15 amino acids. V was pared by 8 bases and J by 4 bases, with 12 bases of the junction left unmatched. Germline-derived CDR1 and CDR2 are DFQATT and SNEGSKA (reference sequence). The CDR3 coding sequence is TGCAGTACCCGCCTTAGCGGGAGAAGGTACAATGAGCAGTTCTTC. It yields the protein CSTRLSGRRYNEQFF.

The J gene is TRBJ1-2, the V gene TRBV10-3; D remains ambiguous. V was pared by 6 bases and J by 0 bases, with 8 bases between. The length of the CDR3 is 13 residues. CDR1 and CDR2 (germline): ENHRY, SYGVKD. The CDR3 DNA reads TGTGCCATCAGCGCAGGACCTAACTATGGCTACACCTTC. Encoded protein: CAISAGPNYGYTF.

The table lists this clonotype with a few counts. This sequence joins TRBV27 and TRBJ2-1; 10 nucleotides match TRBD1. This CDR3 has 13 amino acids. V shed 5 bases, J shed 10 bases, and the junction held 5 bases outside the gene matches. Germline V gene lookup returns CDR1 MNHEY and CDR2 SMNVEV (reference sequence). In DNA form, the CDR3 reads TGTGCCAGCAGTACGGGGACAGGGGCCGAGCAGTTCTTC. Amino acids: CASSTGTGAEQFF.

The table lists this clonotype with a few counts. V gene TRBV4-1 combines with J gene TRBJ2-2, with D perhaps matching TRBD2 (5 bases). The CDR3 sequence is 15 residues long. Trimming left V 1 base short and J 5 bases short, with 11 bases between. The germline CDR1 and CDR2 sequences are MGHRA and YSYEKL. DNA for the CDR3: TGCGCCAGCAGCCAAGGTGTGAGGGTTACCGGGGAGCTGTTTTTT. The encoded protein is CASSQGVRVTGELFF.

This clonotype was found a few times. This chain uses TRBV14 with TRBJ2-1; TRBD2 matches at 8 bases. This CDR3 has 17 amino acids. In germline, CDR1 is SGHDN, CDR2 FVKESK. Losses at the gene ends were 4 bases for V and 3 bases for J; bases not matched to a gene: 11. CDR3 sequence: CASSPPLPGLGYNEQFF. CDR3 sequence (DNA): TGTGCCAGCAGCCCTCCACTACCGGGACTAGGCTACAATGAGCAGTTCTTC.

This clonotype was found a few times. The chain links TRBV6-1 to TRBJ2-5, with 9 bases that match TRBD1. CDR1 is MNHNS, CDR2 SASEGT, per germline. Losses at the gene ends were 6 bases for V and 5 bases for J; bases not matched to a gene: 7. The CDR3 length is 14 residues. The CDR3 region is CASRGTGSAETQYF. The CDR3 DNA reads TGTGCCAGCAGGGGGACAGGGTCAGCGGAGACCCAGTACTTC.

V usage is TRBV7-9 and J usage is TRBJ2-1; 7 bases align to TRBD1. Germline-derived CDR1 and CDR2 are SEHNR and FQNEAQ (reference sequence). V was clipped by 1 base and J by 14 bases; unmatched bases: 5. The CDR3 runs 12 residues. CDR3 in amino acids: CASSLETGLEFF. For the CDR3, the DNA is TGTGCCAGCAGCTTAGAGACAGGGTTGGAGTTCTTC. The full variable domain, rest sourced from reference TRBV7-9 and TRBJ2-1, is DTGVSQNPRHKITKRGQNVTFRCDPISEHNRLYWYRQTLGQGPEFLTYFQNEAQLEKSRLLSDRFSAERPKGSFSTLEIQRTEQGDSAMYLCASSLETGLEFFGPGTRLTVL.

This clonotype has ten or more counts. The chain employs TRBV12-3 or TRBV12-4 and TRBJ2-3, with D maybe TRBD2 (6 bases). The CDR3 sequence is 14 residues long. Trimming shortened V by 5 bases and J by 2 bases, and 11 bases separated the two germline ends. The CDR3 coding sequence is TGTGCCAGCAGTAATCTAGCGTACACAGATACGCAGTATTTT. This encodes CASSNLAYTDTQYF.

This clonotype was found a few times. The V call is TRBV5-1, the J call TRBJ2-7, with D tentatively TRBD1 (6 bases). In germline, CDR1 is SGHRS, CDR2 YFSETQ. Deletions cut 0 bases from V and 4 bases from J, with 11 bases between. This CDR3 has 14 residues. CDR3 nucleotides: TGCGCCAGCAGCTTGGACAGGGCTGGGTACGAGCAGTACTTC. As protein: CASSLDRAGYEQYF.

This rearrangement joins TRBV7-7 to TRBJ2-3; 10 bases are a match to TRBD2. V shed 2 bases, J shed 2 bases, and the junction held 10 bases outside the gene matches. Germline CDR1 SSHAT, CDR2 FNYEAQ (reference sequence). This CDR3 spans 18 amino acids. The CDR3: CASSLLAGAPTHTDTQYF. CDR3 coding DNA: TGTGCCAGCAGCTTACTAGCGGGGGCCCCAACGCACACAGATACGCAGTATTTT.

Only a few counts were recorded for this clonotype. The chain couples TRBV9 to TRBJ2-7, with TRBD2 matching over 7 bases. The CDR3 contains 16 residues. In germline, CDR1 is SGDLS, CDR2 YYNGEE. V shed 0 bases and J 2 bases; nucleotides not matched to a gene: 8. As DNA, the CDR3 is TGTGCCAGCAGCGTAGCGATGGGGAGGGCTCCCTACGAGCAGTACTTC. Amino acid sequence: CASSVAMGRAPYEQYF.

This clonotype has only a few counts. The chain links TRBV5-1 to TRBJ2-3; possible D gene TRBD1, 5 bases. This CDR3 contains 12 residues. CDR1 SGHRS and CDR2 YFSETQ come from the germline V gene. Trimming removed 2 bases at V and 9 bases at J, with 10 bases between. The DNA of the CDR3 is TGCGCCAGCAGCTTCGAGGCAGGGACGCAGTATTTT. Amino acids: CASSFEAGTQYF.

This clonotype was counted only a few times. The chain is built from TRBV6-5 and TRBJ1-1, with D possibly TRBD1 on 6 matching bases. This CDR3 is built from 14 residues. Trimming pared 0 bases from V and 6 bases from J, leaving 11 bases between. Germline V CDR1 and CDR2: MNHEY, SVGAGI. CDR3 in amino acids: CASSYSMGAAEAFF. DNA of the CDR3: TGTGCCAGCAGTTACTCGATGGGGGCCGCTGAAGCTTTCTTT.

J is TRBJ2-1 and V is TRBV2, with no clear D. Looked up from germline, CDR1 is SNHLY and CDR2 is FYNNEI. The V end was cut by 6 bases, the J end by 4 bases, with 7 bases between. The CDR3 has 12 amino acids. CDR3 DNA: TGTGCCAGCAGAAAATATTACAATGAGCAGTTCTTC. The encoded protein is CASRKYYNEQFF.

This clonotype appeared a few times. CDR3 loop: CASSSSAKGAPYEQYF. CDR3 sequence (DNA): TGTGCCAGCAGTTCCTCAGCAAAGGGGGCCCCCTACGAGCAGTACTTC. The gene calls are TRBV27 and TRBJ2-7; 7 bases fit TRBD1. Germline trimming cut 4 bases from V and 2 bases from J; bases unmatched to any gene: 11. Germline loops: CDR1 MNHEY, CDR2 SMNVEV (reference sequence). The CDR3 is 16 residues long.

This clonotype was seen only a few times. This chain connects TRBV11-2 to TRBJ1-1; no reliable D call. The V gene's germline CDR1 is SGHAT and CDR2 FQNNGV. With 2 bases removed from V and 0 bases from J, the gap between germline ends came to 19 bases. The CDR3 extends over 18 amino acids. CDR3 amino acids: CASSLTTPGPEMNTEAFF. For the CDR3, the DNA is TGTGCCAGCAGCTTAACTACTCCGGGCCCAGAGATGAACACTGAAGCTTTCTTT.

This clonotype was seen a single time. The gene calls are TRBV24-1 and TRBJ2-2; D remains ambiguous. CDR3 length equals 14 residues. Looked up from germline, CDR1 is KGHDR and CDR2 is SFDVKD. Trimming left V 5 bases short and J 1 base short, with 7 bases between. CDR3 sequence: CATSGLGNTGELFF. CDR3 DNA: TGTGCCACCAGTGGACTTGGGAACACCGGGGAGCTGTTTTTT.

In this sample, this clonotype turned up a few times. The V gene is TRBV5-1, the J gene TRBJ2-3; D tentatively reads TRBD1 or TRBD2 (5 bases each). CDR3 length: 16 residues. Looked up from germline, CDR1 is SGHRS and CDR2 is YFSETQ. Between the trimmed V and J ends, which lost 2 bases and 3 bases, there was a span of 16 bases. CDR3 sequence reads: CASSFTGPSRTDTQYF. In DNA form, the CDR3 reads TGCGCCAGCAGCTTTACGGGACCAAGTAGGACAGATACGCAGTATTTT. Complete variable domain (other parts from reference TRBV5-1 and TRBJ2-3): KAGVTQTPRYLIKTRGQQVTLSCSPISGHRSVSWYQQTPGQGLQFLFEYFSETQRNKGNFPGRFSGRQFSNSRSEMNVSTLELGDSALYLCASSFTGPSRTDTQYFGPGTRLTVL.

This clonotype was seen a few times. Here the CDR3 reads CASSRLGGSGNTEAFF. The CDR3 DNA is TGTGCCAGCAGTCGTCTAGGAGGGTCCGGTAACACTGAAGCTTTCTTT. This sequence joins TRBV6-5 and TRBJ1-1, with D unresolved. This CDR3 spans 16 amino acids. Per germline, CDR1 MNHEY and CDR2 SVGAGI. V gave up 5 bases and J gave up 2 bases, with 18 bases separating them.